This T cell receptor (beta chain) was sequenced for a study of T cells expressing NK-cell markers. Study in general: Out of eight donors sequenced, seven tested HCMV-seropositive and the remaining one seronegative.

TCRdb re-called the 5' RACE reads; one entry per CDR3 protein, DNA not given. The specimen's table records about 260,000 distinct CDR3 sequences. As to this clonotype: Its antigen is not known.

Whole-study findings and limits: A range of about 1.0-7.0% of CD8+ T cells consisted of dominant NKG2C+ clonotypes in a handful of donors. The CD3+CD56-NKG2C+ fraction was also led by these clonotypes in several donors. Specificity for HCMV among expanded NKG2C+ T cell clones was not established.

In germline, CDR1 is SGHRS, CDR2 YFSETQ. This CDR3 is 15 amino acids long. The sequencing input was blood T cells: a sorted CD56 or NKG2C T cell subset, CD4+ or CD8+ T cells, or bulk PBMC T cells (not recorded which). The chain uses TRBV5-1 and TRBJ2-5; the D gene TCRdb calls, TRBD1, cannot be checked with no DNA. This TCR came from a woman aged 18 to 75 in good health. The CDR3 protein is CASSIYRGSGETQYF.